A single T cell receptor beta chain is shown here with its context. The antigen remains unidentified. With sequencing, the targeted depth ranged from 1 in 200,000 to 1 in 1 million T cells. Profiling relied on immunoSEQ multiplex PCR, and the TCRdb table lists in-frame clones only, not all of them. The data hold approximately 130,000 clones, with around 84% observed a single time. The data were obtained in a study of cytotoxic CD8 clonotypes in ibrutinib-treated CLL. Study summary: Partial responders around 24, complete 2; about 12 progressed and some 15 stayed in remission by median roughly 70 months. Study-level points and caveats: Public clonotypes, found uncommonly, either contracted or stayed stable on treatment.

This material consisted of PBMCs, taken after 24 months of ibrutinib treatment. The clonotype originates from a human donor with chronic lymphocytic leukemia.

The CDR3 sequence: CASSPPDRAGELFF. The CDR3, as DNA: TGTGCCAGCTCACCACCGGACAGGGCCGGGGAGCTGTTTTTT. The chain links TRBV18 to TRBJ2-2, with 8 bases that match TRBD1. In germline, CDR1 is KGHSH, CDR2 LQKENI. The CDR3 spans 14 residues. V gave up 0 bases and J gave up 6 bases; unmatched junction bases: 0.